This is a list of T cell receptor beta chains from one sample in a study of shared T cell receptors in the human thymus. Profiling relied on immunoSEQ multiplex PCR, and the TCRdb table lists in-frame clones only, not all of them. Of about 660,000 clones in the sample, roughly 90% were seen once. This sample was also put to use in a study of human thymus T cells.

Specimen: thymocytes. The origin of the receptors is a boy less than two years old with a congenital heart defect. CDR3s include the opening cysteine and the closing phenylalanine or tryptophan. Fields, in order: V gene, J gene, clone size, D gene, CDR3 DNA, CDR3 protein. D genes are given only for firm matches. Clone size is given for some rows only: seen once, a few or many times, or a class if the clone is expanded.

>TRBV4-3|TRBJ2-1|few|TRBD2
TGCGCCAGCAGCCAAGTGGGAGGGACTAGTGGACTCAATGAGCAGTTCTTC
CASSQVGGTSGLNEQFF
>TRBV18|TRBJ1-4|once|-
TGTGCCAGCTCCCACCGACCGGGACTTCTCAATGAAAAACTGTTTTTT
CASSHRPGLLNEKLFF
>TRBV4-2|TRBJ2-7|-|TRBD1
TGTGCCAGCAGCCCGCGTTGGGGGACAGAACCCACCTACGAGCAGTACTTC
CASSPRWGTEPTYEQYF
>TRBV6-5|TRBJ2-3|-|TRBD1
TGTGCCAGCAGACCCCGGGACAGACCGGATACGCAGTATTTT
CASRPRDRPDTQYF
>TRBV10-1|TRBJ2-2|-|-
TGCGCCAGCAGGGCAGAAACGAACACCGGGGAGCTGTTTTTT
CASRAETNTGELFF
>TRBV21-1|TRBJ2-5|-|-
TGTGCCAGCAGCAAGCTCCCCAGGGCATCGCAAGAGACCCAGTACTTC
CASSKLPRASQETQYF
>TRBV21-1|TRBJ2-7|-|-
TGTGCCAGCAGCAAATTAGCGGGTCCTTCCTACGAGCAGTACTTC
CASSKLAGPSYEQYF
>TRBV6-4|TRBJ2-7|once|-
TGTGCCAGCAGAGAGAACAGGGACACCTACGAGCAGTACTTC
CASRENRDTYEQYF
>TRBV4-3|TRBJ2-1|-|TRBD2
TGCGCCAGCAGCGGCGCTGACGGGCTAGCGGGAGGTAATGAGCAGTTCTTC
CASSGADGLAGGNEQFF
>TRBV27|TRBJ2-3|once|TRBD2
TGTGCCAGCAGTTTAAGGGCCAGGGTTGGCGGGAGCCGAGACTTTACTAGCACAGATACGCAGTATTTT
CASSLRARVGGSRDFTSTDTQYF
>TRBV4-1|TRBJ2-7|-|TRBD2
TGCGCCAGCAGCCAAGTTCAGGTCGCTAGCGGGCAAACCTACGAGCAGTACTTC
CASSQVQVASGQTYEQYF
>TRBV7-2|TRBJ2-7|-|TRBD1
TGTGCCAGCAGCCACAACTGGGACAGGGAATCCTACGAGCAGTACTTC
CASSHNWDRESYEQYF
>TRBV5-1|TRBJ2-5|once|TRBD1
TGCGCCAGCGCCCGAGGGGGGACAGGGGAGACCCAGTACTTC
CASARGGTGETQYF
>TRBV9|TRBJ2-1|-|TRBD2
TGTGCCAGCAGCGGGGGGGAAAGGCGGGAGACGAATGAGCAGTTCTTC
CASSGGERRETNEQFF
>TRBV5-1|TRBJ2-7|once|-
TGCGCCAGCAGCCCCGTGGACAGCCCTCCCTACGAGCAGTACTTC
CASSPVDSPPYEQYF
>TRBV18|TRBJ1-4|-|-
TGTGCCAGCTCACGAGAATCAACTAATGAAAAACTGTTTTTT
CASSRESTNEKLFF
>TRBV7-9|TRBJ2-3|few|-
TGTGCCAGCAGCTTATTTCTCGGGGTTAGGACAGATACGCAGTATTTT
CASSLFLGVRTDTQYF
>TRBV6-4|TRBJ2-7|-|TRBD2
TGTGCCAGCAGTGACACTAGCGGGAGGGCCCTCTCCGAGCAGTACTTC
CASSDTSGRALSEQYF